Presented here are 5 T cell receptor beta chains from one specimen sequenced in a study of blood T cell repertoires in COVID-19 (dated by TCRdb to the early 2020s). Library preparation used the immunoSEQ multiplex PCR assay. TCRdb stores this immuneACCESS table with in-frame sequences only. Part of the clones is absent; in the studies checked, under half of the shortfall reflects unresolved V genes, and no reason is known for the rest. The sample contains 100,000 to 150,000 clones, roughly 80% of them found a single time. Around 2.3% of the sample comes from the top ten. Sequenced input: peripheral blood. The receptors stem from a man over 45 with acute or convalescent COVID-19.

The genes are TRBV18 and TRBJ1-1, with D possibly matching TRBD1 (5 bases). Germline CDR1 reads KGHSH; CDR2 reads LQKENI. Trimming took 5 bases from V and 1 from J, leaving 8 bases between them. The CDR3 spans 13 residues. CDR3 region: CASSSGQNTEAFF. DNA for the CDR3: TGTGCCAGCTCATCTGGACAGAACACTGAAGCTTTCTTT.

The chain employs TRBV7-9 and TRBJ2-5; no definite D call. The CDR3 spans 15 residues. In germline, CDR1 is SEHNR, CDR2 FQNEAQ (reference sequence). Between the trimmed V and J ends, which lost 5 bases and 1 base, there was a span of 14 bases. CDR3 protein: CASSGNMAAQETQYF. The CDR3 DNA follows: TGTGCCAGCAGCGGTAACATGGCGGCCCAAGAGACCCAGTACTTC.

The chain has TRBV9 and TRBJ1-2, with 8 bases aligning to TRBD1. The V and J ends lost 4 bases and 3 bases, in that order; junction bases with no gene match: 2. CDR1 SGDLS and CDR2 YYNGEE come from the germline V gene. The CDR3 is 13 amino acids. The CDR3 is CASSQQGDYGYTF. The CDR3 region has the DNA TGTGCCAGCAGCCAACAGGGGGACTATGGCTACACCTTC.

This clone was seen once. The chain joins TRBV6-5 to TRBJ2-1; 9 bases are a match to TRBD1. The trim removed 8 bases at V and 4 bases at J, leaving 0 bases unmatched. This CDR3 contains 12 residues. CDR1 and CDR2 (germline): MNHEY, SVGAGI. The DNA of the CDR3 is TGTGCCAGCGGGACAGGGTACAATGAGCAGTTCTTC. Protein: CASGTGYNEQFF.

This rearrangement joins TRBV18 to TRBJ2-7, with 12 bases that match TRBD2. Germline loops: CDR1 KGHSH, CDR2 LQKENI. J lost 1 base, V lost 3 bases, and 1 base had no gene match. The CDR3 spans 15 residues. CDR3 amino acids: CASSPGTSGSYEQYF. For the CDR3, the DNA is TGTGCCAGCTCACCCGGGACTAGCGGGTCCTACGAGCAGTACTTC.